The TCR beta chain under discussion was sequenced for a study of human T cells and chemical hapten exposure. Overall study: Mainly, slight library volume differences in the pool made TCR yields vary.

Individual cDNA molecules each carried unique molecular identifiers attached by the library. Authors' processing steps: Individual samples carried between about 23,224 and 700,000 TCRs, with approximately 100,000 as the median. TCRdb re-analysed the reads in MiXCR, keeping a single row per CDR3 protein. The V and J calls and clone size come from TCRdb's table, not from the authors' own analysis. The sample holds fewer than 150,000 distinct CDR3 sequences, less than 10% seen once. The germline CDR1 and CDR2 sequences are ENHRY and SYGVKD. V lost 3 bases and J lost 0, with 14 bases in between. CDR3 length: 17 amino acids. Total RNA extraction was carried out from unfractionated whole blood. Study results and limitations: The study found that DPC sensitization did not change TCRs above 1 in 1000 frequency.

There are a few counts of this clonotype. Its target is unknown. The rearrangement links TRBV10-3 to TRBJ2-2; unclear D gene. The source material was whole blood. The receptor was derived from a human donor in good health. Some clones in this sample may be carry-over from other donors' samples. The CDR3 coding sequence is TGTGCCATCAGTGAAATACGGCAGTTCGCGAACACCGGGGAGCTGTTTTTT. Protein sequence: CAISEIRQFANTGELFF.